This T cell receptor (beta chain) was sequenced in a study of identical twins. One entry per CDR3 protein results from TCRdb running MiXCR on the 5' RACE reads. The sample has 700,000 to 950,000 distinct CDR3 sequences, roughly an eighth seen once. This same sample was also taken into another study, of yellow fever vaccine responses in identical twins.

The source is a woman younger than 30 in good health. The specimen sequenced was PBMCs.

The CDR3 DNA is TGTGCCAGCAGTTATGGGTATGGAGCGGGGGCAGAGACCCAGTACTTC. Translating gives CASSYGYGAGAETQYF. The rearrangement uses TRBV6-5 and TRBJ2-5; 8 bases are shared with TRBD2. V shed 3 bases, J shed 4 bases, and the junction held 10 bases outside the gene matches. Germline V gives CDR1 MNHEY, CDR2 SVGAGI. CDR3 length: 16 residues.